Listed here is a single TCR beta chain. Original processing methods: Estimates of nucleated cell counts were drawn from the amplification of reference gene primers. Assay used: immunoSEQ multiplex PCR; TCRdb lists only in-frame clones, some missing. From that table come the V and J calls and clone size; the DNA was used to work out D and trimming. In the table there are 150,000 or so clones, around 85% of which are singletons. This sample was taken from a study of blood T cell repertoires in COVID-19. Study details: Researchers got acute and convalescent COVID-19 samples from the United States, Italy and Spain.

The source of this sequence is a human donor with acute or convalescent COVID-19. The donor label of this sample is uncertain. The sample was peripheral blood.

The CDR3 DNA reads TGTGCCAGCACATTACTAAGCGGGGGTGTCACAGATACGCAGTATTTT. Translation gives CASTLLSGGVTDTQYF. J is TRBJ2-3 and V is TRBV5-4; TRBD2 agrees at 8 bases. This CDR3 is built from 16 residues. Germline-derived CDR1 and CDR2 are SGHNT and YYREEE (reference sequence). V dropped 6 bases and J dropped 2; count of bases not matched to a gene: 11.